A single sample is the source of the 12 T cell receptor beta chains below, sequenced in a study of regulatory T cells in long-lasting Graves disease. Investigators prepared the TCR beta libraries by applying iRepertoire HTBI primers and Arm-PCR of CDR3 regions. Each CDR3 protein gets one entry after TCRdb re-called the multiplex PCR reads with MiXCR. This table holds roughly 350,000 distinct CDR3 sequences, approximately 16% found once. Noted time point: newly diagnosed GD, antithyroid drugs for less than 3 months. The TCR library was made from RNA extracted from PBMCs. A further study also used this sample, focusing on T cells in Graves' hyperthyroidism and ophthalmopathy.

Source: peripheral blood mononuclear cells (PBMCs), taken at new diagnosis, from a patient treated with antithyroid drugs. The receptors originated from a man aged 40-50 years with Graves disease.

This clonotype has a handful of counts. The J gene is TRBJ1-1, the V gene TRBV19, with D unresolved. CDR1 and CDR2 (germline): LNHDA, SQIVND (reference sequence). Trimming removed 1 base from V and 4 bases from J, with 13 bases in between. The CDR3 is 15 amino acids. The DNA of the CDR3 is TGTGCCAGTAGTATAGGGAGCTCGGGGTCCACTGAAGCTTTCTTT. Encoded protein: CASSIGSSGSTEAFF.

CDR3: CATSDSGKETQYF. The DNA for the CDR3 is TGTGCCACCAGTGATTCAGGGAAAGAGACCCAGTACTTC. The rearrangement links TRBV24-1 to TRBJ2-5; a possible D gene is TRBD1 (5 bases). There are 13 residues in the CDR3. With 2 bases removed from V and 3 bases from J, the gap between germline ends came to 6 bases. Germline V gene lookup returns CDR1 KGHDR and CDR2 SFDVKD.

Only a few counts were recorded for this clonotype. The rearrangement uses TRBV7-9 and TRBJ2-5; D unclear. Trimming removed 0 bases from V and 9 bases from J, with 8 bases in between. The CDR3 extends over 12 amino acids. Germline loops: CDR1 SEHNR, CDR2 FQNEAQ (reference sequence). The CDR3 DNA reads TGTGCCAGCAGCTTAGCGATTGCCCCCCAGTACTTC. Translating gives CASSLAIAPQYF.

This clonotype was seen a handful of times. The rearrangement joins TRBV20-1 to TRBJ2-1; D unresolved. There are 12 residues in the CDR3. V was cut by 2 bases and J by 2 bases, with 4 bases left in between. CDR1 is DFQATT and CDR2 is SNEGSKA in the germline V gene (reference sequence). The CDR3 DNA reads TGCAGTGCTAGATCTGCCTACAATGAGCAGTTCTTC. Its translation is CSARSAYNEQFF.

This clonotype has a count of ten or more. The rearrangement uses TRBV28 and TRBJ2-5, with 7 positions matching TRBD2. J was trimmed by 5 bases and V by 1 base; bases with no gene match: 10. Germline loops: CDR1 MDHEN, CDR2 SYDVKM. The CDR3 has 16 amino acids. The CDR3 is CASSLSSGGDRETQYF. As DNA, the CDR3 is TGTGCCAGCAGTTTATCAAGTGGGGGGGACCGGGAGACCCAGTACTTC.

The chain carries TRBV10-3 and TRBJ1-3; D is possibly TRBD1 (5 bases). CDR3 length equals 13 residues. The germline gives CDR1 ENHRY, CDR2 SYGVKD. Trimming took off 10 bases at V and 2 bases at J, with 12 bases between the two ends. CDR3 in amino acids: CATSWGTGNTIYF. The CDR3 region has the DNA TGTGCCACCTCTTGGGGGACTGGAAACACCATATATTTT.

This clonotype turned up a few times. The chain links TRBV4-1 to TRBJ1-3; D remains unclear. CDR3 length: 17 residues. With 0 bases removed from V and 3 bases from J, the gap between germline ends came to 15 bases. Looked up from germline, CDR1 is MGHRA and CDR2 is YSYEKL. CDR3 residues: CASSQDLRESIGNTIYF. The CDR3 nucleotides read TGCGCCAGCAGCCAAGATCTGAGAGAATCCATTGGAAACACCATATATTTT.

The V gene is TRBV19, the J gene TRBJ1-6; D unclear. The germline V and J ends were trimmed by 7 bases and 5 bases, with 9 bases remaining between them. The germline V gene encodes CDR1 LNHDA and CDR2 SQIVND (reference sequence). This CDR3 has 13 amino acids. As DNA, the CDR3 is TGTGCCAGTAAGGACCGCGATAATTCACCCCTCCACTTT. Its translation is CASKDRDNSPLHF. The full variable domain, in which reference TRBV19 and TRBJ1-6 provide the parts outside the CDR3, is DGGITQSPKYLFRKEGQNVTLSCEQNLNHDAMYWYRQDPGQGLRLIYYSQIVNDFQKGDIAEGYSVSREKKESFPLTVTSAQKNPTAFYLCASKDRDNSPLHFGNGTRLTVT.

This clonotype was detected many times. Here the CDR3 reads CASSLFPGRNPYEQYF. CDR3 nucleotide sequence: TGTGCCAGCAGTTTATTCCCAGGGAGGAATCCCTACGAGCAGTACTTC. The chain carries TRBV27 and TRBJ2-7; D may be TRBD2 (6 bases). Germline V gene data show CDR1 as MNHEY and CDR2 as SMNVEV (reference sequence). This CDR3 is built from 16 residues. The V and J ends lost 1 base and 2 bases respectively, with 15 bases between them.

This clonotype was seen at least ten times. V usage is TRBV20-1 and J usage is TRBJ2-5; D gene uncertain. Germline V lookup: CDR1 DFQATT, CDR2 SNEGSKA (reference sequence). Trimming took off 6 bases at V and 3 bases at J, with 14 bases between the two ends. This CDR3 region has 13 residues. CDR3 region: CSALQTTKETQYF. The CDR3 region has the DNA TGCAGTGCCCTGCAGACCACCAAAGAGACCCAGTACTTC.

The J gene is TRBJ1-6, the V gene TRBV20-1; D not resolved. V lost 2 bases and J lost 7, with 9 bases in between. Germline CDR1 and CDR2: DFQATT and SNEGSKA (reference sequence). The CDR3 is made up of 13 amino acids. CDR3 DNA: TGCAGTGCTAGAAGAACTGGGAATTCACCCCTCCACTTT. Its protein is CSARRTGNSPLHF.

The table lists this clonotype with many counts. This rearrangement joins TRBV11-1 to TRBJ2-1; 7 bases are shared with TRBD2. This CDR3 region has 16 residues. V gave up 5 bases and J gave up 3 bases; unmatched junction bases: 10. CDR1 and CDR2 from the germline V gene are SGHAT and FQDESV (reference sequence). In DNA, the CDR3 is TGTGCCAGCAGCCGCCTTCGCGGGAGAGACTACAATGAGCAGTTCTTC. It encodes CASSRLRGRDYNEQFF.